The 8 T cell receptor beta chains below all came from one sample that was sequenced in a study of T cell responses to AZD1222 COVID-19 vaccine. Assay used: immunoSEQ multiplex PCR; TCRdb lists only in-frame clones, some missing. The data hold about 140,000 clones, with approximately 86% observed a single time. The sequenced sample was peripheral blood, obtained on day 0 of AZD1222 vaccination. The receptors shown here come from an adult in good health.

V gene TRBV5-1 combines with J gene TRBJ2-7, with a possible D match to TRBD2 (7 bases). Germline loops: CDR1 SGHRS, CDR2 YFSETQ. This CDR3 region has 14 residues. Deletions cut 1 base from V and 2 bases from J, with 10 bases between. The CDR3 DNA sequence: TGCGCCAGCAGCTTGACAGGGACTACCTACGAGCAGTACTTC. This codes for CASSLTGTTYEQYF.

This clone has only one observation. The chain links TRBV30 to TRBJ1-4; no clear D. This CDR3 has 14 residues. Germline V lookup: CDR1 GTSNPN, CDR2 SVGIG (reference sequence). The ends were cut back, 6 bases at V and 7 bases at J, with 18 bases in the middle. CDR3 bases: TGTGCCTGCCGATTAGGGCCTCGGGTTGAAAAACTGTTTTTT. Amino acid sequence: CACRLGPRVEKLFF.

This clone was found a few times. The V call is TRBV5-4, the J call TRBJ1-2; D may be TRBD1 (6 bases). Trimming left V 0 bases short and J 5 bases short, with 14 bases between. Germline V CDR1 and CDR2: SGHNT, YYREEE (reference sequence). The CDR3 totals 15 residues. The CDR3 DNA reads as TGTGCCAGCAGCTTGGGGGGGGGCCGGTCGTATGGCTACACCTTC. It specifies CASSLGGGRSYGYTF.

This chain links TRBV14 with TRBJ2-1; D could derive from TRBD1 or TRBD2 (6 bases each). This CDR3 comprises 16 residues. CDR1 and CDR2 (germline): SGHDN, FVKESK. The ends were cut back, 4 bases at V and 5 bases at J, with 18 bases in the middle. CDR3 region: CASSRGAGLRNNEQFF. CDR3 in DNA: TGTGCCAGCAGCCGGGGGGCCGGGCTAAGAAACAATGAGCAGTTCTTC.

This clone was counted once. The rearrangement links TRBV10-3 to TRBJ1-3; the D is unclear. The CDR3 sequence is 15 residues long. Germline V gene data show CDR1 as ENHRY and CDR2 as SYGVKD. Trimming shortened V by 4 bases and J by 0 bases, and 10 bases separated the two germline ends. The CDR3 nucleotides are TGTGCCATCAGTGTTAGTGGTGACTCTGGAAACACCATATATTTT. It specifies CAISVSGDSGNTIYF.

In nucleotides, the CDR3 is TGTGCCAGCTTCTCCCGAACGTTGACAGTCGTCTGGAATAATTCACCCCTCCACTTT. Amino acids: CASFSRTLTVVWNNSPLHF. The chain uses TRBV28 and TRBJ1-6; tentatively, D is TRBD1 (5 bases). Germline V gives CDR1 MDHEN, CDR2 SYDVKM. Deletions cut 8 bases from V and 5 bases from J, with 28 bases between. The CDR3 extends over 19 amino acids.

The rearrangement uses TRBV4-3 and TRBJ2-6; 13 bases agree with TRBD2. Looked up from germline, CDR1 is LGHNA and CDR2 is YSLEER. Trimming at V came to 3 bases and at J to 0 bases, leaving 2 bases not matched to a gene. CDR3 length equals 18 residues. CDR3 region: CASSQGLAGLSGANVLTF. The CDR3 region has the DNA TGCGCCAGCAGCCAGGGACTAGCGGGACTCTCTGGGGCCAACGTCCTGACTTTC.

The CDR3 is CASSRRTARNNQPQHF. The CDR3 nucleotides are TGTGCCAGCAGTCGAAGGACAGCAAGAAACAATCAGCCCCAGCATTTT. This sequence joins TRBV28 and TRBJ1-5; tentative D call: TRBD1 (6 bases). The V end lost 5 bases, the J end lost 3 bases, and 17 bases lay between the germline ends. Germline assignment: CDR1 MDHEN and CDR2 SYDVKM. The CDR3 sequence is 16 residues long.